What follows describes a single TCR beta chain. The antigen remains undetermined. The data stem from a study of CD8+CD57+ T cells in acquired aplastic anemia. Study-wide results and limits: There were twenty-nine CD8+ CDR3 sequences that occurred in both patients and controls.

All sequencing subjects had displayed CD8+CD57+ cell expansion on flow cytometry. No patient had been given any therapy when blood was sampled. Germline lookup yields CDR1 LNHDA and CDR2 SQIVND (reference sequence). V was pared by 6 bases and J by 4 bases, with 14 bases between. The CDR3 consists of 14 residues. Genomic DNA templated the TCR beta VDJ and CDR3 profiling. TCRdb reprocessed the reads via MiXCR and lists one record per CDR3 protein. The table shows around 200,000 distinct CDR3 sequences, with 55% to 65% occurring only once. The sample taken for sequencing was sorted CD4+, CD8+, or CD8+CD57+ T cells (not recorded which) from PBMCs. The chain uses TRBV19 and TRBJ2-3; tentatively, D is TRBD2 (6 bases). The source is a human donor with aplastic anemia. Here the CDR3 reads CASRLTGGPDTQYF. Here the CDR3 DNA reads TGTGCCAGTAGGCTGACCGGGGGTCCAGATACGCAGTATTTT.